The 4 T cell receptor beta chains below come from one sample, sequenced in a study of control samples from healthy donors and cancer patients. TCRdb's copy holds only in-frame clones and misses some; the assay was immunoSEQ multiplex PCR. The repertoire includes around 150,000 clones, about 94% of them detected once, and 14% sits in the top ten. Input material: PBMCs. The receptors were sampled from a man between 60 and 75 years old with colorectal cancer.

The CDR3 spells CASSEYGTGENTEAFF. DNA of the CDR3: TGTGCCAGCAGTGAATATGGAACAGGCGAGAACACTGAAGCTTTCTTT. V usage is TRBV25-1 and J usage is TRBJ1-1; D possibly corresponds to TRBD1 (5 bases). Germline V gene sequence: CDR1 MGHDK, CDR2 SYGVNS. Trimming shortened V by 0 bases and J by 1 base, and 12 bases separated the two germline ends. The CDR3 length is 16 residues.

The V call is TRBV6-5, the J call TRBJ1-1, with D perhaps TRBD1 (5 bases). Germline values: CDR1 MNHEY, CDR2 SVGAGI. Between the trimmed V and J ends, which lost 7 bases and 2 bases, there was a span of 11 bases. This CDR3 is built from 13 residues. CDR3 nucleotide sequence: TGTGCCAGCAACCTACAGGTTAACACTGAAGCTTTCTTT. It specifies CASNLQVNTEAFF.

The V call is TRBV10-2, the J call TRBJ2-7; 7 bases are shared with TRBD2. Trimming at V came to 6 bases and at J to 1 base, leaving 0 bases not matched to a gene. Germline V gene sequence: CDR1 WSHSY, CDR2 SAAADI. The CDR3 consists of 12 residues. Written as DNA, the CDR3 is TGCGCCAGCAGGGGAGGGTCCTACGAGCAGTACTTC. The encoded protein is CASRGGSYEQYF.

The genes are TRBV27 and TRBJ2-2, with a weak D call TRBD2 (5 bases). The length of the CDR3 is 15 residues. From germline, CDR1 is MNHEY and CDR2 SMNVEV (reference sequence). Deletions cut 2 bases from V and 1 base from J, with 8 bases between. DNA of the CDR3: TGTGCCAGCAGTTTAAATAGCGTGAACACCGGGGAGCTGTTTTTT. Protein sequence: CASSLNSVNTGELFF.